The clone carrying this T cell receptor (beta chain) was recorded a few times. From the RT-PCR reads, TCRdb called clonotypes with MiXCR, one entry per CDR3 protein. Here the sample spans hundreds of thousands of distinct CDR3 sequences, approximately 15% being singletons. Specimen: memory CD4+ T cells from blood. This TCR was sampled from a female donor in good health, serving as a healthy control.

CDR3 DNA sequence: TGTGCCAGCAGAAACTCAGCGGGTACCACTGAAGCTTTCTTT. The encoded protein is CASRNSAGTTEAFF. This chain connects TRBV28 to TRBJ1-1; D remains unclear. The CDR3 contains 14 residues. Germline loops: CDR1 MDHEN, CDR2 SYDVKM. The germline V and J ends were trimmed by 6 bases and 4 bases, with 15 bases remaining between them.